This T cell receptor beta chain derives from a study of beta chain features in type 1 diabetes. The CDR3 has 13 amino acids. V was pared by 7 bases and J by 6 bases, with 10 bases between. Germline CDR1 and CDR2: SGHAT and FQNNGV. Sequenced material consisted of expressed TCRB transcripts (all of the isolated RNA was reverse transcribed). Profiling relied on immunoSEQ multiplex PCR, and the TCRdb table lists in-frame clones only, not all of them. The sample has 600,000 to 750,000 clones; around an eighth are singletons. In regard to this clone: What it binds is not known.

Study observations and caveats: TCRB CDR3 length was moderately but significantly reduced in all four CD4+ subsets of Type 1 diabetes patients.

The chain carries TRBV11-2 and TRBJ1-6; D gene uncertain. Sequencing was performed on naive CD4+ T cells from blood. This clonotype was obtained from a man aged 25 to 40 with type 1 diabetes. The CDR3 DNA reads as TGTGCCAGCACCCTACGCCCTAATTCACCCCTCCACTTT. As protein: CASTLRPNSPLHF.